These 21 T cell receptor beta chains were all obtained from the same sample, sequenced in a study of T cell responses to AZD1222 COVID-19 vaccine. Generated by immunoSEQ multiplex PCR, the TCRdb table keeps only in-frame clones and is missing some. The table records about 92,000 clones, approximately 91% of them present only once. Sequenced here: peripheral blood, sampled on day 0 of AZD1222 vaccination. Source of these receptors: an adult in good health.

The CDR3 nucleotides read TGCGCCAGCAGCGGGGACAGTACCCTCGGCTACACCTTC. Protein: CASSGDSTLGYTF. This chain connects TRBV5-1 to TRBJ1-2; 7 bases line up with TRBD1. CDR1 is SGHRS, CDR2 YFSETQ, per germline. V lost 4 bases and J lost 8; bases outside the gene matches: 8. The CDR3 is made up of 13 amino acids. Filled out from reference TRBV5-1 and TRBJ1-2, the complete variable domain reads KAGVTQTPRYLIKTRGQQVTLSCSPISGHRSVSWYQQTPGQGLQFLFEYFSETQRNKGNFPGRFSGRQFSNSRSEMNVSTLELGDSALYLCASSGDSTLGYTFGSGTRLTVV.

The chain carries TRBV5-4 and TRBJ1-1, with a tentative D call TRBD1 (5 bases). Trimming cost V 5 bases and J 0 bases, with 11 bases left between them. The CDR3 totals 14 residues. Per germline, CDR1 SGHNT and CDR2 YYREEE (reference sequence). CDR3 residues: CASSRGTLNTEAFF. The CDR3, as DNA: TGTGCCAGCAGTCGAGGGACGCTGAACACTGAAGCTTTCTTT.

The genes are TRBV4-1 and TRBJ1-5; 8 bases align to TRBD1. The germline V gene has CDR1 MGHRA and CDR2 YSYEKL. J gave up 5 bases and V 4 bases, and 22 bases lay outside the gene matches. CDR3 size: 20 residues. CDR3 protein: CASSPKTTAGTGWGYQPQHF. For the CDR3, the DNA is TGCGCCAGCAGCCCAAAAACGACCGCGGGGACAGGTTGGGGTTATCAGCCCCAGCATTTT.

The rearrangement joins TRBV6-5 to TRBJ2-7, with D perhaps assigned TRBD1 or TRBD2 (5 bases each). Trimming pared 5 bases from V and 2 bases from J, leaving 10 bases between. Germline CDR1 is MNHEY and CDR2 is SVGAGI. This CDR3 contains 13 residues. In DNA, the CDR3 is TGTGCCAGCAGTCCGGGACGTGCCTACGAGCAGTACTTC. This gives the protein CASSPGRAYEQYF.

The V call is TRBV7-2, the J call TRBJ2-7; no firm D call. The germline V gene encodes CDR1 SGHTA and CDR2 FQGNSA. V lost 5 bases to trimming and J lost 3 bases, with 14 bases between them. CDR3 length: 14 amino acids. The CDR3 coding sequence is TGTGCCAGCAGCCCGCCCCTCTACCACTACGAGCAGTACTTC. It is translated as CASSPPLYHYEQYF.

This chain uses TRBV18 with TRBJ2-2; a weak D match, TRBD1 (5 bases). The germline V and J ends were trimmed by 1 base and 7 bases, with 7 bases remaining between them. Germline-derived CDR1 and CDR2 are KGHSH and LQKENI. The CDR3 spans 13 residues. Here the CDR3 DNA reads TGTGCCAGCTCACCACGCAGGGTCGGGGAGCTGTTTTTT. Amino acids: CASSPRRVGELFF.

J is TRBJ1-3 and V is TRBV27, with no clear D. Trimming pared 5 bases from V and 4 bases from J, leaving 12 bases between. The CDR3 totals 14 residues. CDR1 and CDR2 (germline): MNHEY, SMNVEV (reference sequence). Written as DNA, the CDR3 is TGTGCCAGCAGTCCCGTTGGCAGCGGAAACACCATATATTTT. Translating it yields CASSPVGSGNTIYF.

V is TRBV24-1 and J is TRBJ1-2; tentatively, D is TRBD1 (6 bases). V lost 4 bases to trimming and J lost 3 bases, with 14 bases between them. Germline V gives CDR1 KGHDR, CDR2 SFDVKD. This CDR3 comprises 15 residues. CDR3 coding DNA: TGTGCCACCAGTGACCTCGAGGGGGAATACTATGGCTACACCTTC. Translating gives CATSDLEGEYYGYTF.

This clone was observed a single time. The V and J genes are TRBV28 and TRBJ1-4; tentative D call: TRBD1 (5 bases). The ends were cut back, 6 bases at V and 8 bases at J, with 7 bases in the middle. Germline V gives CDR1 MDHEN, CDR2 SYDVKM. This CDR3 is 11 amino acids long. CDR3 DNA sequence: TGTGCCAGCAGAGGGGAGGAAAAACTGTTTTTT. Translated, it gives CASRGEEKLFF.

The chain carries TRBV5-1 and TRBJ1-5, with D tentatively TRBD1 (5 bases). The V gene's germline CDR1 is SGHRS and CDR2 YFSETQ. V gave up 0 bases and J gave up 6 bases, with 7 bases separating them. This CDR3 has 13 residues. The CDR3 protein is CASSLVGPQPQHF. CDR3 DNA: TGCGCCAGCAGCTTGGTGGGGCCTCAGCCCCAGCATTTT.

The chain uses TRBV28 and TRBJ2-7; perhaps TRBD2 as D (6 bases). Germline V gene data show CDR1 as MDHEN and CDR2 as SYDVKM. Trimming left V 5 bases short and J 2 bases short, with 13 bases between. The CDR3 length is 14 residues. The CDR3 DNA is TGTGCCAGCAGTCCGGAGGGAACTACCTACGAGCAGTACTTC. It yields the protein CASSPEGTTYEQYF.

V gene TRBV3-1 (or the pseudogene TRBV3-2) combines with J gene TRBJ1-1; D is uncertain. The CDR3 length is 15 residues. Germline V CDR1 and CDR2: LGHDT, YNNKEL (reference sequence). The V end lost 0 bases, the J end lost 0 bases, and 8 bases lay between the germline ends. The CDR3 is CASSQEGIMNTEAFF. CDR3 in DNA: TGTGCCAGCAGCCAAGAGGGGATAATGAACACTGAAGCTTTCTTT.

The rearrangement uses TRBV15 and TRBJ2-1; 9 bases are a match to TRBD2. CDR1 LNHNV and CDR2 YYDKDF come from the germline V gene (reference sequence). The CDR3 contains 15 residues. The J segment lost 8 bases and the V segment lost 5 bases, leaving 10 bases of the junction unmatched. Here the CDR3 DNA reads TGTGCCACCAGCGGTAGCAGCGGGGGGCGCTATGAGCAGTTCTTC. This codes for CATSGSSGGRYEQFF.

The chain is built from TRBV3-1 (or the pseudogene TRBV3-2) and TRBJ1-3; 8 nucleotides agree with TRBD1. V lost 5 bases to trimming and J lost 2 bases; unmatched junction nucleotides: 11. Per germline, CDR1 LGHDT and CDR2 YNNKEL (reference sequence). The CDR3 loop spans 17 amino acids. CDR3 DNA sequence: TGTGCCAGCAGCGGGGGGCCAGGGGGCGCCCCTGGAAACACCATATATTTT. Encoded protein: CASSGGPGGAPGNTIYF.

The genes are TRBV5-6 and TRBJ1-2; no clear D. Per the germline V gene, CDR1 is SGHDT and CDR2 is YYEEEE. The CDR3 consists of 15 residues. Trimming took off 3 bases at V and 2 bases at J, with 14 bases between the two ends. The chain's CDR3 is CASSSWPGKNYGYTF. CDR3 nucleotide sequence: TGTGCCAGCAGCTCCTGGCCGGGCAAGAACTATGGCTACACCTTC.

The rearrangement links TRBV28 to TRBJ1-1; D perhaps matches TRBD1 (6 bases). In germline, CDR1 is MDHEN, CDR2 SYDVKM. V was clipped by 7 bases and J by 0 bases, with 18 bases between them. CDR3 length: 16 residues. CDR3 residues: CASTPGAANLNTEAFF. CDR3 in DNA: TGTGCCAGCACCCCGGGGGCAGCAAACTTGAACACTGAAGCTTTCTTT.

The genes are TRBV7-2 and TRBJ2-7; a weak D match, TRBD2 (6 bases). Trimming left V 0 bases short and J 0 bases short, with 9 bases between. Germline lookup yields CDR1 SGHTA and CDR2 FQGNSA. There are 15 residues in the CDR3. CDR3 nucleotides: TGTGCCAGCAGCTTAGCGTGGAGGGCCTCCTACGAGCAGTACTTC. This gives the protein CASSLAWRASYEQYF.

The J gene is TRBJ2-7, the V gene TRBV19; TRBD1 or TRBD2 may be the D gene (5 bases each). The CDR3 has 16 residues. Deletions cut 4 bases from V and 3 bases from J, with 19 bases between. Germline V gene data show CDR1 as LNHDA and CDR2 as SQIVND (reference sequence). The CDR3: CASSTIFGTFDYEQYF. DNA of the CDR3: TGTGCCAGTAGTACTATATTCGGGACGTTTGACTACGAGCAGTACTTC.

The CDR3 loop reads CASSLTRTGNYGYTF. The CDR3 DNA sequence: TGTGCCAGTAGTTTGACCCGGACAGGGAACTATGGCTACACCTTC. J is TRBJ1-2 and V is TRBV19, with 8 bases lining up with TRBD1. The CDR3 has 15 residues. Germline lookup yields CDR1 LNHDA and CDR2 SQIVND (reference sequence). V gave up 5 bases and J gave up 2 bases; unmatched junction bases: 7. Filled out from reference TRBV19 and TRBJ1-2, the complete variable domain reads DGGITQSPKYLFRKEGQNVTLSCEQNLNHDAMYWYRQDPGQGLRLIYYSQIVNDFQKGDIAEGYSVSREKKESFPLTVTSAQKNPTAFYLCASSLTRTGNYGYTFGSGTRLTVV.

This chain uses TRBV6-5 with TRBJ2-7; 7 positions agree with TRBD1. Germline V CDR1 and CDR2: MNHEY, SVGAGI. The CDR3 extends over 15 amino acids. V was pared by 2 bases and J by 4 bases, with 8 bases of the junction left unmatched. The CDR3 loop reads CASSYSIRGKYEQYF. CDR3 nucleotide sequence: TGTGCCAGCAGTTACAGTATCAGGGGGAAATACGAGCAGTACTTC.

CDR3 sequence reads: CASSHGTGVSEQYF. The CDR3 DNA follows: TGTGCCAGCAGTCACGGGACAGGGGTTTCTGAGCAGTACTTC. The V call is TRBV6-5, the J call TRBJ2-7, with 10 bases matching TRBD1. The CDR3 runs to 14 residues. Trimming at V came to 5 bases and at J to 7 bases, leaving 8 bases not matched to a gene. Germline CDR1 reads MNHEY; CDR2 reads SVGAGI.